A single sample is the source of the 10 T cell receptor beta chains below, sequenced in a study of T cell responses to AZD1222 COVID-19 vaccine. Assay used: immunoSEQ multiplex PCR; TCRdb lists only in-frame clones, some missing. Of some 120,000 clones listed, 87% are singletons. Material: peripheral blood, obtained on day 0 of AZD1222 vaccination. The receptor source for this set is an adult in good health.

The CDR3 here is CSASDLAGPAETQYF. The CDR3 nucleotides are TGCAGTGCTAGTGACCTAGCGGGGCCTGCGGAGACCCAGTACTTC. V usage is TRBV20-1 and J usage is TRBJ2-5, with 9 bases identical to TRBD2. The CDR3 is 15 amino acids. V was pared by 3 bases and J by 5 bases, with 10 bases of the junction left unmatched. CDR1 DFQATT and CDR2 SNEGSKA come from the germline V gene (reference sequence).

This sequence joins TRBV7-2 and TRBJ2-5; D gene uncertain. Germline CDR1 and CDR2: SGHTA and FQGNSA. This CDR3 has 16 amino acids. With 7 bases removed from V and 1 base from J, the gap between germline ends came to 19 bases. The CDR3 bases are TGTGCCAGCAATACAGAAGTTTGGCAGCTCCAAGAGACCCAGTACTTC. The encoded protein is CASNTEVWQLQETQYF.

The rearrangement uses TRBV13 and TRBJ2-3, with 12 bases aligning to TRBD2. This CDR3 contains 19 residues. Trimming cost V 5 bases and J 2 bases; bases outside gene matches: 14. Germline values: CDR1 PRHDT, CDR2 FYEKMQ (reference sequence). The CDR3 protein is CASSLVRLAGAGPTDTQYF. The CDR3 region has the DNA TGTGCCAGCAGCCTGGTAAGACTAGCGGGGGCCGGGCCCACAGATACGCAGTATTTT.

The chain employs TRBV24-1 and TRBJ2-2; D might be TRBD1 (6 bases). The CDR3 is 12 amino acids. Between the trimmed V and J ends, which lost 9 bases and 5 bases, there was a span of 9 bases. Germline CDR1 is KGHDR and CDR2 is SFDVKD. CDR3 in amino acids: CATHTGTGELFF. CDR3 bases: TGTGCCACCCACACAGGGACCGGGGAGCTGTTTTTT.

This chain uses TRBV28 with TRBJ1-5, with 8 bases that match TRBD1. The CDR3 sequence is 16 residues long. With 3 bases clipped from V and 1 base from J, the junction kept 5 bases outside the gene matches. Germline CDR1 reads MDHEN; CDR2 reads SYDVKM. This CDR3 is CASSFLGQGSNQPQHF. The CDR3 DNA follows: TGTGCCAGCAGTTTCCTAGGACAGGGAAGCAATCAGCCCCAGCATTTT.

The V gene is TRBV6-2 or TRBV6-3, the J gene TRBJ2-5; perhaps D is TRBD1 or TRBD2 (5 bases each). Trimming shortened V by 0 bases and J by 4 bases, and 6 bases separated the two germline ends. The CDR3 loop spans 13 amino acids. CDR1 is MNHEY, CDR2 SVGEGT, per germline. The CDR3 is CASSYSGRETQYF. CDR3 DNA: TGTGCCAGCAGTTACTCGGGACGAGAGACCCAGTACTTC.

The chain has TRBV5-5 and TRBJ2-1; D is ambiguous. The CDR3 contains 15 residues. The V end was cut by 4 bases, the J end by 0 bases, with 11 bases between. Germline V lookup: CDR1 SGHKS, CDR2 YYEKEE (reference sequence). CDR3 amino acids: CASSTTPSSYNEQFF. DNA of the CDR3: TGTGCCAGCAGCACCACTCCGAGCTCCTACAATGAGCAGTTCTTC.

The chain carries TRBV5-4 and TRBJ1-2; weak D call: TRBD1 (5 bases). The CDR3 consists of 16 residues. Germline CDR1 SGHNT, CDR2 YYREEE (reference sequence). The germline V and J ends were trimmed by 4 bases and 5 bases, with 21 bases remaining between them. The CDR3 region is CASSPTGTILGYGYTF. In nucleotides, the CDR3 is TGTGCCAGCAGCCCTACCGGGACGATACTAGGGTATGGCTACACCTTC.

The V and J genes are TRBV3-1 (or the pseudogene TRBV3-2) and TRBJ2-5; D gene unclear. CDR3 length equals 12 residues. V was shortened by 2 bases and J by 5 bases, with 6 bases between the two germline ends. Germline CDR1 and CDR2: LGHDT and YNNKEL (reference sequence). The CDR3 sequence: CASSQTEETQYF. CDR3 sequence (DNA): TGTGCCAGCAGCCAAACCGAGGAGACCCAGTACTTC.

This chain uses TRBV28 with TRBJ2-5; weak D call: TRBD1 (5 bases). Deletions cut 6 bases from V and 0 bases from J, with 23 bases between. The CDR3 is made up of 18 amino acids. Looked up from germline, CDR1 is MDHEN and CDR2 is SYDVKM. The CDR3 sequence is CASSHPVGPILYQETQYF. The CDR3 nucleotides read TGTGCCAGCAGCCATCCCGTGGGGCCAATTTTGTACCAAGAGACCCAGTACTTC. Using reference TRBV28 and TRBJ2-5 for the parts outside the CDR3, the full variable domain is DVKVTQSSRYLVKRTGEKVFLECVQDMDHENMFWYRQDPGLGLRLIYFSYDVKMKEKGDIPEGYSVSREKKERFSLILESASTNQTSMYLCASSHPVGPILYQETQYFGPGTRLLVL.